This is a list of T cell receptor beta chains from one sample in a study of graft-versus-host responses after intestinal transplantation. This table comes from immunoSEQ multiplex PCR, and its TCRdb copy is limited to in-frame clones, with some not included. Found here are tens of thousands of clones, around 83% of them singletons; the top ten hold approximately 3%. Source: ileum tissue, taken 98 days after intestinal transplantation. The receptors shown here come from a human patient who received an intestinal transplant, so some T cells may come from the graft donor. CDR3s include the opening cysteine and the closing phenylalanine or tryptophan. A D gene is named only where the DNA matches it firmly. For some rows the clone size is stated as once, few or many, or as a class when expanded; others skip it.

CDR3 length	V gene	clone size	D gene	J gene	CDR3 protein	CDR3 DNA
17	TRBV4-1	-	-	TRBJ2-4	CASSQDIVWGSKNIQYF	TGCGCCAGCAGCCAAGATATTGTGTGGGGATCGAAAAACATTCAGTACTTC
14	TRBV9	-	TRBD1	TRBJ1-5	CASSADRDYQPQHF	TGTGCCAGCAGCGCAGACAGGGATTATCAGCCCCAGCATTTT
16	TRBV10-3	-	-	TRBJ1-5	CAISRRFRAGNQPQHF	TGTGCCATCAGTAGACGGTTCAGGGCTGGCAATCAGCCCCAGCATTTT
13	TRBV30	once	TRBD1	TRBJ1-3	CAWSRQGTDTIYF	TGTGCCTGGAGTCGACAGGGGACAGACACCATATATTTT
13	TRBV6-1	-	TRBD2	TRBJ2-7	CASGGTRAGEQYF	TGTGCCAGCGGGGGGACTAGAGCCGGCGAGCAGTACTTC
18	TRBV18	few	-	TRBJ1-3	CASSPPWSGPRSGNTIYF	TGTGCCAGCTCACCACCGTGGTCGGGACCGCGGAGTGGAAACACCATATATTTT
14	TRBV2	-	-	TRBJ2-3	CASSERTGPDTQYF	TGTGCCAGCAGTGAGCGAACCGGGCCAGATACGCAGTATTTT
16	TRBV27	-	-	TRBJ2-5	CASSLIPTGERETQYF	TGTGCCAGCAGTTTGATCCCAACGGGGGAAAGGGAGACCCAGTACTTC
13	TRBV4-1	-	-	TRBJ2-1	CASRGGFLDEQFF	TGCGCCAGCAGAGGGGGATTCTTGGATGAGCAGTTCTTC
16	TRBV9	-	TRBD1	TRBJ1-4	CASSAGRGTGYEKLFF	TGTGCCAGCAGCGCTGGGAGGGGGACAGGGTATGAAAAACTGTTTTTT